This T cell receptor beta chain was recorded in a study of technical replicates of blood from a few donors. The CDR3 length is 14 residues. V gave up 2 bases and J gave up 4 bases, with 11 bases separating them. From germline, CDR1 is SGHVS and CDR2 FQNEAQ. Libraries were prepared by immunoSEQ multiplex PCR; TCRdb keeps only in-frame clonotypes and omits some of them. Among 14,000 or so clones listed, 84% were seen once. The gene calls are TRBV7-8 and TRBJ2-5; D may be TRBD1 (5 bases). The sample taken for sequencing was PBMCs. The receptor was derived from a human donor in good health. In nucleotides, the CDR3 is TGTGCCAGCAGCTTATTAGGGGTAGGAGAGACCCAGTACTTC. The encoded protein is CASSLLGVGETQYF.